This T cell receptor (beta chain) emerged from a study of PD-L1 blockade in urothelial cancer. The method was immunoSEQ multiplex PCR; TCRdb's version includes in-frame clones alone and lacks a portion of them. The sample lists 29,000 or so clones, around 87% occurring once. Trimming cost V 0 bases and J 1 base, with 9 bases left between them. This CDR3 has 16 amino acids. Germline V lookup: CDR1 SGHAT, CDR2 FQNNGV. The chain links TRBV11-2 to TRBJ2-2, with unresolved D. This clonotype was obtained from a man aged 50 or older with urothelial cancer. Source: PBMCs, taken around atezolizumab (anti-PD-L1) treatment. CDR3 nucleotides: TGTGCCAGCAGCTTAGAATTCCCAGGGAACACCGGGGAGCTGTTTTTT. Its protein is CASSLEFPGNTGELFF.